The 31 T cell receptor beta chains presented below share a single source sample, sequenced in a study of long-term antiretroviral therapy in people with HIV (dated 2022 in TCRdb). The immunoSEQ hsTCRB v3.0 assay was used at survey level resolution to sequence the TRB variable region. TCRdb holds this immuneACCESS table with in-frame rearrangements only. Some clones are missing; in checked studies, unresolved V genes explain under half, and the rest has no known cause. The sample yields about 27,000 clones; 65% to 85% were counted once. Approximately 9.5% of the sample lies in the top ten. The sequencing here drew on unsorted PBMCs, taken 3 years after starting antiretroviral therapy. The receptors originated from a man aged 40-49 years with HIV.

V gene TRBV11-1 combines with J gene TRBJ1-1; D not certain. The CDR3 contains 13 residues. The germline V and J ends were trimmed by 0 bases and 6 bases, with 8 bases remaining between them. Germline values: CDR1 SGHAT, CDR2 FQDESV (reference sequence). CDR3 region: CASSLARFSEAFF. CDR3 nucleotide sequence: TGTGCCAGCAGCTTAGCTAGGTTCTCTGAAGCTTTCTTT.

The chain uses TRBV28 and TRBJ1-4; maybe TRBD1 (5 bases). V was shortened by 5 bases and J by 4 bases, with 17 bases between the two germline ends. Germline assignment: CDR1 MDHEN and CDR2 SYDVKM. The CDR3 sequence is 16 residues long. The CDR3 nucleotides are TGTGCCAGCAGTCCCTCCCCGGGGCGGGGTAATGAAAAACTGTTTTTT. Translating gives CASSPSPGRGNEKLFF.

V is TRBV9 and J is TRBJ2-3; 8 nucleotides line up with TRBD2. CDR1 SGDLS and CDR2 YYNGEE come from the germline V gene. The CDR3 loop spans 17 amino acids. V was clipped by 3 bases and J by 4 bases; unmatched bases: 13. The chain's CDR3 is CASSAQGSGGHSDTQYF. Here the CDR3 DNA reads TGTGCCAGCAGCGCCCAAGGATCGGGGGGGCACTCAGATACGCAGTATTTT.

The gene calls are TRBV6-5 and TRBJ2-1; 12 bases are a match to TRBD2. The CDR3 length is 16 residues. Germline V gene data show CDR1 as MNHEY and CDR2 as SVGAGI. With V trimmed by 2 bases and J by 8 bases, 7 bases remained unmatched. In DNA, the CDR3 is TGTGCCAGCAGTTACCTGACTAGCGGGGGTGTCGATGAGCAGTTCTTC. Translation gives CASSYLTSGGVDEQFF.

The V and J genes are TRBV27 and TRBJ2-7; 8 bases match TRBD1. CDR1 is MNHEY and CDR2 is SMNVEV in the germline V gene (reference sequence). This CDR3 is built from 14 residues. With 6 bases clipped from V and 2 bases from J, the junction kept 6 bases outside the gene matches. The CDR3 sequence: CASRRQGLTYEQYF. The CDR3 coding sequence is TGTGCCAGCAGAAGACAGGGGTTAACCTACGAGCAGTACTTC.

The chain employs TRBV29-1 and TRBJ2-7, with a weak D call TRBD2 (5 bases). CDR1 and CDR2 (germline): SQVTM, ANQGSEA. V lost 0 bases and J lost 4, with 7 bases in between. The CDR3 contains 12 residues. The CDR3 region is CSVEEAGYEQYF. DNA of the CDR3: TGCAGCGTTGAAGAGGCGGGTTACGAGCAGTACTTC.

The chain links TRBV18 to TRBJ2-7; D not certain. The V end was cut by 6 bases, the J end by 2 bases, with 8 bases between. This CDR3 has 12 residues. Germline CDR1 reads KGHSH; CDR2 reads LQKENI. The CDR3 DNA sequence: TGTGCCAGCTCGCGACGACCCTACGAGCAGTACTTC. It translates to CASSRRPYEQYF.

This chain connects TRBV5-1 to TRBJ2-5, with 16 bases aligning to TRBD2. Trimming took 7 bases from V and 2 from J; bases not matched to a gene: 8. CDR1 and CDR2 from the germline V gene are SGHRS and YFSETQ. The CDR3 has 17 residues. Here the CDR3 DNA reads TGCGCCAGCCCGGGGACTAGCGGGGGGGACCTACAAGAGACCCAGTACTTC. Protein: CASPGTSGGDLQETQYF.

The rearrangement links TRBV15 to TRBJ2-1, with TRBD2 as a possible D gene (5 bases). Germline CDR1 reads LNHNV; CDR2 reads YYDKDF (reference sequence). The germline V and J ends were trimmed by 5 bases and 0 bases, with 8 bases remaining between them. CDR3 length equals 14 residues. The CDR3 DNA reads TGTGCCACCAGCGAGCGGAGCTCCTACAATGAGCAGTTCTTC. This sequence encodes CATSERSSYNEQFF. Drawing the rest from reference TRBV15 and TRBJ2-1, the complete variable domain is DAMVIQNPRYQVTQFGKPVTLSCSQTLNHNVMYWYQQKSSQAPKLLFHYYDKDFNNEADTPDNFQSRRPNTSFCFLDIRSPGLGDTAMYLCATSERSSYNEQFFGPGTRLTVL.

This sequence joins TRBV11-3 and TRBJ2-1; D assignment may be TRBD1 or TRBD2 (5 bases each). Germline V lookup: CDR1 SGHNT, CDR2 YENEEA. Trimming removed 1 base at V and 0 bases at J, with 10 bases between. This CDR3 is 16 amino acids long. The CDR3 DNA sequence: TGTGCCAGCAGCTTAGTGGGGGACCCCTCCTACAATGAGCAGTTCTTC. Translating gives CASSLVGDPSYNEQFF.

This sequence joins TRBV11-1 and TRBJ1-2; 7 positions match TRBD1. Trimming took 8 bases from V and 8 from J; bases not matched to a gene: 14. CDR1 and CDR2 (germline): SGHAT, FQDESV (reference sequence). This CDR3 comprises 14 residues. The CDR3 protein is CASARGDRVSGYTF. The DNA of the CDR3 is TGTGCCAGCGCCCGAGGGGACAGAGTCTCCGGCTACACCTTC.

As DNA, the CDR3 is TGTGCCAGCAGTGAGACCGGTGAAGCTTTCTTT. This codes for CASSETGEAFF. This sequence joins TRBV6-1 and TRBJ1-1; D gene ambiguous. Germline V gives CDR1 MNHNS, CDR2 SASEGT. V was trimmed by 3 bases and J by 7 bases, leaving 6 bases between them. The CDR3 contains 11 residues.

DNA for the CDR3: TGTGCCAGCAGTGAATGGGGACTAGCCGCCTACAATGAGCAGTTCTTC. This encodes CASSEWGLAAYNEQFF. The gene calls are TRBV25-1 and TRBJ2-1; 9 bases agree with TRBD2. The V gene's germline CDR1 is MGHDK and CDR2 SYGVNS. This CDR3 has 16 residues. Trimming removed 1 base from V and 2 bases from J; junction bases left unmatched: 3.

The V call is TRBV9, the J call TRBJ1-2; D ambiguous. There are 14 residues in the CDR3. The V gene lost 4 bases and the J gene lost 1 base, with 11 bases spanning the gap. Germline assignment: CDR1 SGDLS and CDR2 YYNGEE. Here the CDR3 DNA reads TGTGCCAGCAGCCCCGGACGGAATAACTATGGCTACACCTTC. This sequence encodes CASSPGRNNYGYTF. Looking up the rest from reference TRBV9 and TRBJ1-2 gives the full variable domain: DSGVTQTPKHLITATGQRVTLRCSPRSGDLSVYWYQQSLDQGLQFLIQYYNGEERAKGNILERFSAQQFPDLHSELNLSSLELGDSALYFCASSPGRNNYGYTFGSGTRLTVV.

J is TRBJ1-5 and V is TRBV30; 7 bases are shared with TRBD1. The ends lost 5 bases at V and 4 bases at J; junction bases unmatched: 5. This CDR3 is 13 amino acids long. CDR1 is GTSNPN, CDR2 SVGIG, per germline (reference sequence). The CDR3 DNA sequence: TGTGCCTGGGGACAGGAAGTGAATCAGCCCCAGCATTTT. This codes for CAWGQEVNQPQHF.

Only a few counts were recorded for this clone. V usage is TRBV9 and J usage is TRBJ1-2; no reliable D call. V lost 0 bases and J lost 0, with 9 bases in between. The length of the CDR3 is 15 residues. The germline CDR1 and CDR2 sequences are SGDLS and YYNGEE. Here the CDR3 reads CASSVAHQANYGYTF. Here the CDR3 DNA reads TGTGCCAGCAGCGTAGCTCATCAGGCTAACTATGGCTACACCTTC.

The chain links TRBV7-3 to TRBJ2-3; 8 bases agree with TRBD1. Germline V gene sequence: CDR1 SGHTA, CDR2 FQGTGA. This CDR3 comprises 16 residues. V was pared by 2 bases and J by 5 bases, with 9 bases of the junction left unmatched. The CDR3 spells CASSLGQGPNKDTQYF. CDR3 DNA sequence: TGTGCCAGCAGCTTAGGACAGGGCCCGAATAAAGATACGCAGTATTTT.

The chain has TRBV7-6 and TRBJ2-1, with TRBD2 identical over 7 bases. V gave up 4 bases and J gave up 9 bases; unmatched junction bases: 18. The CDR3 contains 17 residues. CDR1 SGHVS and CDR2 FNYEAQ come from the germline V gene. In DNA form, the CDR3 reads TGTGCCAGCAGCTCAGCGGGGTCTAGCGGCCGTGAGGGTGAGCAGTTCTTC. This gives the protein CASSSAGSSGREGEQFF. The variable domain in full, completed from reference TRBV7-6 and TRBJ2-1, reads GAGVSQSPRYKVTKRGQDVALRCDPISGHVSLYWYRQALGQGPEFLTYFNYEAQQDKSGLPNDRFSAERPEGSISTLTIQRTEQRDSAMYRCASSSAGSSGREGEQFFGPGTRLTVL.

The chain combines TRBV5-1 with TRBJ2-3; 9 positions agree with TRBD2. The CDR3 spans 15 residues. With V trimmed by 2 bases and J by 2 bases, 3 bases remained unmatched. Per the germline V gene, CDR1 is SGHRS and CDR2 is YFSETQ. For the CDR3, the DNA is TGCGCCAGCAGCTTTTCTAGCGGGACCACAGATACGCAGTATTTT. Encoded protein: CASSFSSGTTDTQYF.

The chain combines TRBV6-6 with TRBJ2-3, with TRBD1 matching over 7 bases. Germline lookup yields CDR1 MNHNY and CDR2 SVGAGI (reference sequence). With V trimmed by 0 bases and J by 7 bases, 1 base remained unmatched. The CDR3 sequence is 13 residues long. The CDR3 DNA is TGTGCCAGCAGTTACTCACAGGGGCATACGCAGTATTTT. It encodes CASSYSQGHTQYF.

The chain recombines TRBV11-2 with TRBJ2-7; no definite D call. Deletions cut 4 bases from V and 0 bases from J, with 7 bases between. This CDR3 contains 13 residues. CDR1 is SGHAT and CDR2 is FQNNGV in the germline V gene. CDR3: CASSSRISYEQYF. In DNA form, the CDR3 reads TGTGCCAGCAGCTCTAGAATCTCCTACGAGCAGTACTTC.

The chain carries TRBV5-1 and TRBJ1-6, with 8 bases lining up with TRBD1. The CDR3 runs 14 residues. Germline CDR1 SGHRS, CDR2 YFSETQ. The J segment lost 10 bases and the V segment lost 4 bases, leaving 7 bases of the junction unmatched. CDR3 in amino acids: CASSTTGGESPLHF. The DNA for the CDR3 is TGCGCCAGCAGCACAACAGGGGGGGAATCACCCCTCCACTTT.

The rearrangement joins TRBV6-6 to TRBJ1-1; a possible D gene is TRBD1 (5 bases). Trimming stripped 8 bases from V and 1 base from J, with 17 bases between. Germline loops: CDR1 MNHNY, CDR2 SVGAGI (reference sequence). This CDR3 has 15 amino acids. As DNA, the CDR3 is TGTGCCAGCCTTTCACAGGTCCAGAAGAACACTGAAGCTTTCTTT. This translates into CASLSQVQKNTEAFF.

The V gene is TRBV4-1, the J gene TRBJ2-7, with D unclear. Germline-derived CDR1 and CDR2 are MGHRA and YSYEKL. Trimming took 1 base from V and 6 from J, leaving 13 bases between them. The CDR3 runs 14 residues. The CDR3 coding sequence is TGCGCCAGCAGCCAAGGTTCCCGCGCACGCGAGCAGTACTTC. The encoded protein is CASSQGSRAREQYF.

V gene TRBV2 combines with J gene TRBJ1-3; the D gene is possibly TRBD1 (6 bases). The V end lost 1 base, the J end lost 3 bases, and 16 bases lay between the germline ends. The CDR3 is made up of 17 amino acids. Germline CDR1 reads SNHLY; CDR2 reads FYNNEI. The CDR3 loop is CASSEVAGAMNGNTIYF. The CDR3 DNA follows: TGTGCCAGCAGTGAAGTGGCAGGGGCGATGAATGGAAACACCATATATTTT.

This chain links TRBV6-6 with TRBJ2-5; 11 bases match TRBD2. There are 14 residues in the CDR3. The germline V gene encodes CDR1 MNHNY and CDR2 SVGAGI (reference sequence). V was pared by 7 bases and J by 7 bases, with 8 bases of the junction left unmatched. CDR3 residues: CASIDSGGAGTQYF. The CDR3 region has the DNA TGTGCCAGCATCGATAGCGGGGGGGCTGGGACCCAGTACTTC.

The chain couples TRBV7-3 to TRBJ2-2; D is undetermined. With 1 base removed from V and 4 bases from J, the gap between germline ends came to 7 bases. There are 14 residues in the CDR3. CDR1 SGHTA and CDR2 FQGTGA come from the germline V gene. In DNA form, the CDR3 reads TGTGCCAGCAGCTTAAATTTCGGCACCGGGGAGCTGTTTTTT. It codes for CASSLNFGTGELFF. Drawing the rest from reference TRBV7-3 and TRBJ2-2, the complete variable domain is GAGVSQTPSNKVTEKGKYVELRCDPISGHTALYWYRQSLGQGPEFLIYFQGTGAADDSGLPNDRFFAVRPEGSVSTLKIQRTERGDSAVYLCASSLNFGTGELFFGEGSRLTVL.

This clone was counted a few times. CDR3 coding DNA: TGTGCCAGCAGTCCAAAGGCGGGGGGCGGATACGAGCAGTACTTC. Encoded protein: CASSPKAGGGYEQYF. The chain recombines TRBV27 with TRBJ2-7; 8 bases are shared with TRBD2. The CDR3 totals 15 residues. V was clipped by 5 bases and J by 4 bases; unmatched bases: 10. The germline V gene encodes CDR1 MNHEY and CDR2 SMNVEV (reference sequence).

The chain has TRBV11-3 and TRBJ2-1, with TRBD2 matching 9 bases. The germline V gene encodes CDR1 SGHNT and CDR2 YENEEA. The CDR3 extends over 16 amino acids. V lost 5 bases, J lost 6 bases, and 11 bases stayed unmatched. The CDR3, as DNA: TGTGCCAGCAGCCCGGCGGGAGGGGGAGGGGCCAATGAGCAGTTCTTC. Translated, it gives CASSPAGGGGANEQFF.

The V call is TRBV10-3, the J call TRBJ1-2; D gene unclear. Germline CDR1 and CDR2: ENHRY and SYGVKD. The CDR3 covers 17 residues. V lost 0 bases and J lost 0, with 14 bases in between. This chain's CDR3 is CAISESTESGANYGYTF. CDR3 coding DNA: TGTGCCATCAGTGAGTCGACGGAAAGCGGCGCTAACTATGGCTACACCTTC.

This clone showed up just once. The V call is TRBV10-2, the J call TRBJ2-7, with D possibly TRBD2 on 5 matching bases. Germline loops: CDR1 WSHSY, CDR2 SAAADI. Between the trimmed V and J ends, which lost 7 bases and 3 bases, there was a span of 10 bases. CDR3 length: 12 residues. CDR3 residues: CASMEVIYEQYF. CDR3 coding DNA: TGCGCCAGCATGGAGGTAATCTACGAGCAGTACTTC.